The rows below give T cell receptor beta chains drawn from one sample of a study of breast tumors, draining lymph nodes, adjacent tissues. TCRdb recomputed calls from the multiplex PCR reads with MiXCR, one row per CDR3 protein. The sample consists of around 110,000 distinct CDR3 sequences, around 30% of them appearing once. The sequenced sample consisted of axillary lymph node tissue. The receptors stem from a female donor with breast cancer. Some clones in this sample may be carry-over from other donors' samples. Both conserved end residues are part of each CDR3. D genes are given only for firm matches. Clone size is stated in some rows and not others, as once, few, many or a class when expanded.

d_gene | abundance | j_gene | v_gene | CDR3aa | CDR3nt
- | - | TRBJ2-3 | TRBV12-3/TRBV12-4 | CAGRVLSTDTQYF | TGTGCCGGCAGGGTCCTCAGCACAGATACGCAGTATTTT
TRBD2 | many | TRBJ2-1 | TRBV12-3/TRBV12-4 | CASSSGLAYNEQFF | TGTGCCAGCAGTTCTGGACTAGCCTACAATGAGCAGTTCTTC
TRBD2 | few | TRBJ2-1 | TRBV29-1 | CSVDPYQTSGRSDNEQFF | TGCAGCGTTGACCCTTACCAGACTAGCGGGAGGTCCGACAATGAGCAGTTCTTC
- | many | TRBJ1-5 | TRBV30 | CAWSLGVAGANQPQHF | TGTGCCTGGAGTCTGGGGGTGGCAGGCGCTAATCAGCCCCAGCATTTT
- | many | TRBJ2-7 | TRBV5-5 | CASSLVGGTASSYEQYF | TGTGCCAGCAGCTTGGTAGGGGGGACCGCGAGCTCCTACGAGCAGTACTTC
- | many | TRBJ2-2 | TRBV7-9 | CASSLAWGRDTGELFF | TGTGCCAGCAGCTTAGCCTGGGGGCGCGACACCGGGGAGCTGTTTTTT
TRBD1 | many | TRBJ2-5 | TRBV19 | CASSLLGQGQETQYF | TGTGCCAGTAGTTTGTTGGGACAGGGACAAGAGACCCAGTACTTC
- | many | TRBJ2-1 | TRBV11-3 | CASSIRLGRVGNNEQFF | TGTGCCAGCAGTATAAGGTTGGGCAGGGTCGGAAACAATGAGCAGTTCTTC
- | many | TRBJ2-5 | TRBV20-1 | CSANNQETQYF | TGCAGTGCTAACAACCAAGAGACCCAGTACTTC
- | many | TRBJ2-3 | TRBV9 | CASNRGTDTQYF | TGTGCCAGCAACAGGGGCACAGATACGCAGTATTTT
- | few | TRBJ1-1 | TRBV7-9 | CASSAPTREAFF | TGTGCCAGCAGCGCCCCTACCAGGGAAGCTTTCTTT
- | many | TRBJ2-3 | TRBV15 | CATSRGRQAPLTDTQYF | TGTGCCACCAGCAGAGGACGGCAGGCCCCTCTCACAGATACGCAGTATTTT
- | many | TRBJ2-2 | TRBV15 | CATMRVQQNTGELFF | TGTGCCACCATGAGGGTCCAGCAGAACACCGGGGAGCTGTTTTTT
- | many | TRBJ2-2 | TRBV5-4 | CASSLVDINTGELFF | TGTGCCAGCAGCTTGGTAGACATTAACACCGGGGAGCTGTTTTTT
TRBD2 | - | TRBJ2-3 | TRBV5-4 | CASSWEGLAGGDTQYF | TGTGCCAGCAGCTGGGAGGGACTAGCGGGAGGAGATACGCAGTATTTT
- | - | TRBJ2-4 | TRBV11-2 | CASSPQGKWIQYF | TGTGCCAGCAGCCCGCAAGGTAAATGGATTCAGTACTTC
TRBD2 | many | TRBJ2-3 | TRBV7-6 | CASSLLLAGGPADTQYF | TGTGCCAGCAGCTTACTCCTGGCGGGAGGGCCCGCAGATACGCAGTATTTT
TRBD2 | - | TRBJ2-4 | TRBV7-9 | CASSIRAGGPGNIQYF | TGTGCCAGCAGCATAAGAGCGGGGGGGCCAGGAAACATTCAGTACTTC
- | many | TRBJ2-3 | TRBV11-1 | CASRQNTDTQYF | TGTGCCAGCAGACAAAACACAGATACGCAGTATTTT
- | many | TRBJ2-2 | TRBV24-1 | CATSDPSTGELFF | TGTGCCACCAGTGACCCTTCGACCGGGGAGCTGTTTTTT